This T cell receptor (beta chain) emerged from a study of vaccination and CD4 T cells after COVID-19. Specified treatment: roughly 10-day PBMC culture with coronavirus spike peptide pools or control peptides (ViraFEST assay). Sequencing of DNA taken from cultured CD4+ T cells relied on the Oncomine TCR Beta short-read assay. Researchers extracted genomic DNA from CD4+ T cells that had been cultured. One entry per CDR3 protein, called by TCRdb with MiXCR from the PCR reads. The repertoire holds about 10,000 distinct CDR3 sequences, with 25% to 35% as singletons. With respect to this clonotype: The antigen is undetermined. Relative to the germline gene, one junction end is altered; a read error may explain this.

The V gene's germline CDR1 is KGHSH and CDR2 LQKENI. CDR3 length: 13 residues. The receptor was derived from a human donor who had recovered from COVID-19. The chain has TRBV18 and TRBJ1-5; weak D call: TRBD1 (5 bases). This specimen was CD4+ T cells from blood, cultured in vitro, taken after SARS-CoV-2 vaccination. CDR3 DNA: TGTGTCAGCTCACCGACAGAAAATCAGCCCCAGCATTTT. As protein: CVSSPTENQPQHF.